The 8 T cell receptor beta chains below were found in one sample sequenced in a study of blood T cell repertoires in COVID-19. Libraries were prepared by immunoSEQ multiplex PCR; TCRdb keeps only in-frame clonotypes and omits some of them. Of tens of thousands of clones in the sample, around 80% were seen once. Material: peripheral blood. The receptors here all came from a man between 65 and 85 years old with acute or convalescent COVID-19.

The rearrangement uses TRBV6-2 or TRBV6-3 and TRBJ2-2; TRBD1 matches at 7 bases. The CDR3 sequence is 18 residues long. The germline V gene has CDR1 MNHEY and CDR2 SVGEGT. After removal of 0 bases from V and 3 bases from J, the junction contained 10 bases not matched to a gene. The CDR3 loop is CASSYSIGQGVYTGELFF. As DNA, the CDR3 is TGTGCCAGCAGTTACTCGATAGGGCAGGGGGTCTACACCGGGGAGCTGTTTTTT.

DNA for the CDR3: TGTGCCAGCAGTCCATTCGGACAGCCGAACACTGAAGCTTTCTTT. Residues: CASSPFGQPNTEAFF. The gene calls are TRBV27 and TRBJ1-1, with D tentatively TRBD1 (6 bases). Germline-derived CDR1 and CDR2 are MNHEY and SMNVEV (reference sequence). The CDR3 consists of 15 residues. V gave up 5 bases and J gave up 1 base, with 14 bases separating them.

The V and J genes are TRBV5-1 and TRBJ2-4, with 11 nucleotides matching TRBD2. The CDR3 contains 17 residues. The germline V gene has CDR1 SGHRS and CDR2 YFSETQ. V gave up 0 bases and J gave up 4 bases; unmatched junction bases: 6. In DNA, the CDR3 is TGCGCCAGCAGCTTGGACGGGACTAGCGGCATGAAAAACATTCAGTACTTC. It specifies CASSLDGTSGMKNIQYF. The complete variable domain, with remaining parts taken from reference TRBV5-1 and TRBJ2-4, reads KAGVTQTPRYLIKTRGQQVTLSCSPISGHRSVSWYQQTPGQGLQFLFEYFSETQRNKGNFPGRFSGRQFSNSRSEMNVSTLELGDSALYLCASSLDGTSGMKNIQYFGAGTRLSVL.

Here the CDR3 DNA reads TGTGCCAGCAGCTTTGACAGGTACGAGCAGTACTTC. It translates to CASSFDRYEQYF. This chain joins TRBV7-9 and TRBJ2-7; possibly TRBD1 for D (6 bases). The V end was cut by 3 bases, the J end by 4 bases, with 7 bases between. Germline V gene sequence: CDR1 SEHNR, CDR2 FQNEAQ (reference sequence). The CDR3 is made up of 12 amino acids.

On this clone: A read error may account for a junction end that differs from germline. This chain uses TRBV7-7 with TRBJ2-2; 10 nucleotides line up with TRBD1. Germline CDR1 and CDR2: SSHAT and FNYEAQ (reference sequence). The CDR3 totals 15 residues. The CDR3 DNA reads TGTGCTAGCAGCCTGGGACAGGGGAAGGGCGGGGAGCTGTTTTTT. It yields the protein CASSLGQGKGGELFF.

The chain couples TRBV27 to TRBJ1-6, with D unresolved. Trimming took 0 bases from V and 7 from J, leaving 13 bases between them. Germline CDR1 and CDR2: MNHEY and SMNVEV (reference sequence). CDR3 length: 16 residues. CDR3 protein: CASSLSSASRNSPLHF. CDR3 DNA sequence: TGTGCCAGCAGTTTATCTTCCGCTTCTAGGAATTCACCCCTCCACTTT.

This clone was seen once. V is TRBV6-2 or TRBV6-3 and J is TRBJ2-1, with 11 positions matching TRBD2. The V gene's germline CDR1 is MNHEY and CDR2 SVGEGT. The CDR3 spans 19 residues. J was trimmed by 0 bases and V by 2 bases; bases with no gene match: 9. The CDR3 protein is CASSYVPTSGGVSYNEQFF. The CDR3 DNA is TGTGCCAGCAGTTACGTCCCTACTAGCGGGGGTGTCTCCTACAATGAGCAGTTCTTC.

V gene TRBV5-4 combines with J gene TRBJ2-1, with 8 bases matching TRBD2. This CDR3 is built from 15 residues. Trimming removed 0 bases from V and 2 bases from J; junction bases left unmatched: 1. CDR1 SGHNT and CDR2 YYREEE come from the germline V gene (reference sequence). In DNA, the CDR3 is TGTGCCAGCAGCTTGGGCGGGGGGACCTACAATGAGCAGTTCTTC. Protein product: CASSLGGGTYNEQFF. Based on the CDR3 plus reference TRBV5-4 and TRBJ2-1, the full variable domain is ETGVTQSPTHLIKTRGQQVTLRCSSQSGHNTVSWYQQALGQGPQFIFQYYREEENGRGNFPPRFSGLQFPNYSSELNVNALELDDSALYLCASSLGGGTYNEQFFGPGTRLTVL.